The source of this T cell receptor beta chain is a study of CD8 T cells in ankylosing spondylitis. General study findings and limits: Certain motif variants had earlier appeared in reactive arthritis synovial fluid and blood. A motif in TCR beta, a set of under 10 highly homologous variants, appeared characteristic of ankylosing spondylitis blood.

Quantitative 5'-RACE with molecular barcodes produced the TCR beta libraries. TCRdb re-called the 5' RACE reads with MiXCR, one entry per CDR3 protein. The repertoire holds some 840,000 distinct CDR3 sequences, about 11% seen once, with around 0.51% in the top ten. CDR3 length: 13 residues. Deletions cut 3 bases from V and 9 bases from J, with 14 bases between. CDR1 is MNHNS, CDR2 SASEGT, per germline. This clonotype was counted only a few times. Its cognate antigen is unknown. The chain joins TRBV6-1 to TRBJ1-2, with D uncertain. The specimen was blood, either unsorted or a sorted T cell fraction (not recorded which). The source of this sequence is a male donor with ankylosing spondylitis. In DNA form, the CDR3 reads TGTGCCAGCAGTGACTGGCAGTTCAGGAGCTACACCTTC. Translated, it gives CASSDWQFRSYTF.